Following are 3 T cell receptor beta chains from one sample sequenced in a study of identical twins. TCRdb re-derived calls from the 5' RACE reads in MiXCR, one entry per CDR3 protein. The sample shows hundreds of thousands of distinct CDR3 sequences, about 8.3% of them seen only once. The same data also contributed to another study, on yellow fever vaccine responses in identical twins.

Source material: memory (CD45RO+) T cells sorted from blood. Source of these receptors: a woman aged 18-29 years in good health.

This clonotype was detected a few times. This sequence joins TRBV5-5 and TRBJ1-2, with 7 nucleotides matching TRBD1. Germline values: CDR1 SGHKS, CDR2 YYEKEE (reference sequence). V shed 2 bases, J shed 6 bases, and the junction held 7 bases outside the gene matches. The CDR3 is 14 amino acids. CDR3 sequence: CASSLNRGADGYTF. Here the CDR3 DNA reads TGTGCCAGCAGCTTAAACAGGGGCGCGGATGGCTACACCTTC.

This sequence joins TRBV5-5 and TRBJ2-1; D gene unclear. The V end lost 0 bases, the J end lost 8 bases, and 12 bases lay between the germline ends. CDR1 is SGHKS and CDR2 is YYEKEE in the germline V gene (reference sequence). The CDR3 is made up of 14 amino acids. The chain's CDR3 is CASSLVFAGDEQFF. The CDR3 nucleotides are TGTGCCAGCAGCTTGGTTTTTGCAGGAGATGAGCAGTTCTTC.

The rearrangement uses TRBV2 and TRBJ1-6; 7 bases match TRBD1. Germline V gene lookup returns CDR1 SNHLY and CDR2 FYNNEI. The CDR3 consists of 14 residues. Trimming took 7 bases from V and 5 from J; bases not matched to a gene: 5. This chain's CDR3 is CASKGDSDNSPLHF. DNA for the CDR3: TGTGCCAGCAAAGGGGACAGTGATAATTCACCCCTCCACTTT.